This entry features one T cell receptor (beta chain) sequence. Its antigen is unknown. The data derive from a study of shared clonotypes between healthy human individuals. The CDR3 runs to 16 residues. Germline CDR1 and CDR2: SGHDT and YYEEEE. V was pared by 4 bases and J by 4 bases, with 10 bases of the junction left unmatched. Overall study results and limits: Rarefaction analysis demonstrated incomplete sorted-subset sequencing notwithstanding large depth.

Sequencing was performed with immunoSEQ multiplex PCR; in TCRdb, only in-frame clones are kept and a portion is missing. Among 850,000 to 1,100,000 clones, 70% to 80% were seen once, and the ten largest hold about 0.94%. Material: memory CD4+ T cells from PBMCs. Described subset: CD45RA-negative fraction. This chain uses TRBV5-6 with TRBJ2-1; 8 nucleotides agree with TRBD2. This clonotype was obtained from a man between 18 and 35 years old in good health. Some clones in this sample may be carry-over from other donors' samples. The CDR3 loop reads CASSGEREIVYNEQFF. CDR3 DNA: TGTGCCAGCAGCGGGGAGCGGGAGATAGTATACAATGAGCAGTTCTTC.